These 27 T cell receptor beta chains were sequenced from one sample in a study of high-grade serous ovarian cancer treatment subgroups. Method: immunoSEQ multiplex PCR; TCRdb's copy keeps in-frame clones and lacks some. The sample lists thousands of clones; about 70% were seen once. Tumor tissue was taken before any definitive surgery or chemotherapy was given. The sequencing sample was made of tumor tissue. The source of these receptors is a human donor with high-grade serous ovarian cancer.

This clone was seen a few times. CDR3 DNA: TGTGCCAGCTCCTCGAACACTGAAGCTTTCTTT. This translates into CASSSNTEAFF. V gene TRBV18 combines with J gene TRBJ1-1; D not certain. The V end was cut by 6 bases, the J end by 1 base, with 3 bases between. The germline V gene has CDR1 KGHSH and CDR2 LQKENI. There are 11 residues in the CDR3.

The sample holds a few counts of this clone. The rearrangement links TRBV9 to TRBJ2-3; 9 bases align to TRBD1. Germline lookup yields CDR1 SGDLS and CDR2 YYNGEE. J was trimmed by 4 bases and V by 4 bases; bases with no gene match: 7. This CDR3 region has 15 residues. The DNA of the CDR3 is TGTGCCAGCAGCACCGGACAGGGGAGCGCAGATACGCAGTATTTT. This gives the protein CASSTGQGSADTQYF.

Relative to its sample, this clone is large. The chain combines TRBV27 with TRBJ1-5, with D tentatively TRBD1 (6 bases). CDR3 length: 17 amino acids. CDR1 MNHEY and CDR2 SMNVEV come from the germline V gene (reference sequence). V lost 6 bases and J 3 bases, leaving 21 bases between the germline ends. The CDR3 spells CASRGNRELGANQPQHF. The CDR3 DNA reads as TGTGCCAGCAGGGGAAACAGGGAATTGGGCGCCAATCAGCCCCAGCATTTT.

This chain joins TRBV14 and TRBJ1-2; TRBD1 matches 11 bases. Germline V gene data show CDR1 as SGHDN and CDR2 as FVKESK. The CDR3 loop spans 14 amino acids. V was clipped by 3 bases and J by 8 bases; unmatched bases: 5. CDR3 nucleotide sequence: TGTGCCAGCAGCCACCGGACAGGGGGCCTGGGCTACACCTTC. This codes for CASSHRTGGLGYTF. The full variable domain, in which reference TRBV14 and TRBJ1-2 provide the parts outside the CDR3, is EAGVTQFPSHSVIEKGQTVTLRCDPISGHDNLYWYRRVMGKEIKFLLHFVKESKQDESGMPNNRFLAERTGGTYSTLKVQPAELEDSGVYFCASSHRTGGLGYTFGSGTRLTVV.

The V and J genes are TRBV5-1 and TRBJ2-7; D remains unclear. Germline V gene sequence: CDR1 SGHRS, CDR2 YFSETQ. There are 11 residues in the CDR3. V lost 0 bases and J lost 7, with 5 bases in between. The CDR3 bases are TGCGCCAGCAGCTTGGATAGGGAGCAGTACTTC. Amino acid sequence: CASSLDREQYF.

The genes are TRBV28 and TRBJ1-2; possible D gene TRBD1, 6 bases. Germline CDR1 MDHEN, CDR2 SYDVKM. Deletions cut 7 bases from V and 10 bases from J, with 16 bases between. The CDR3 spans 12 residues. The CDR3: CASTRGGQPYTF. The CDR3 DNA reads TGTGCCAGCACCCGCGGGGGACAACCCTACACCTTC.

The chain has TRBV4-3 and TRBJ1-1; 9 bases align to TRBD1. This CDR3 is built from 17 residues. Germline trimming cut 0 bases from V and 3 bases from J; bases unmatched to any gene: 8. Germline CDR1 reads LGHNA; CDR2 reads YSLEER. CDR3 bases: TGCGCCAGCAGCCAAGAAGCGGACAGGGGCGGTGACACTGAAGCTTTCTTT. Translating it yields CASSQEADRGGDTEAFF.

This chain uses TRBV30 with TRBJ2-7; D might be TRBD1 (6 bases). V was shortened by 2 bases and J by 4 bases, with 18 bases between the two germline ends. The CDR3 contains 15 residues. CDR1 is GTSNPN and CDR2 is SVGIG in the germline V gene (reference sequence). CDR3 sequence: CAWSPVGRGAYEQYF. The CDR3 bases are TGTGCCTGGAGTCCGGTCGGCAGGGGAGCGTACGAGCAGTACTTC.

The chain couples TRBV18 to TRBJ2-7; D unresolved. Trimming pared 2 bases from V and 1 base from J, leaving 9 bases between. CDR3 length equals 14 residues. CDR1 and CDR2 from the germline V gene are KGHSH and LQKENI. CDR3 bases: TGTGCCAGCTCACCAAGGCAGGATTCCTACGAGCAGTACTTC. It encodes CASSPRQDSYEQYF. Full variable domain (remainder filled in from reference TRBV18 and TRBJ2-7): NAGVMQNPRHLVRRRGQEARLRCSPMKGHSHVYWYRQLPEEGLKFMVYLQKENIIDESGMPKERFSAEFPKEGPSILRIQQVVRGDSAAYFCASSPRQDSYEQYFGPGTRLTVT.

The genes are TRBV6-6 and TRBJ2-7; D is uncertain. Germline V CDR1 and CDR2: MNHNY, SVGAGI (reference sequence). The ends were cut back, 5 bases at V and 2 bases at J, with 16 bases in the middle. CDR3 length: 15 residues. Here the CDR3 DNA reads TGTGCCAGCAGTAAGCTGGGGTCGGCTACCTACGAGCAGTACTTC. It translates to CASSKLGSATYEQYF.

This clone was picked up one time. V and J are TRBV5-5 and TRBJ1-6; no clear D. The CDR3 is made up of 12 amino acids. Looked up from germline, CDR1 is SGHKS and CDR2 is YYEKEE (reference sequence). V was cut by 1 base and J by 7 bases, with 3 bases left in between. CDR3 protein: CASSLTNSPLHF. DNA for the CDR3: TGTGCCAGCAGCTTGACCAATTCACCCCTCCACTTT.

The chain combines TRBV2 with TRBJ1-2; 8 nucleotides match TRBD1. The CDR3 loop spans 14 amino acids. V trimming: 6 bases; J trimming: 8 bases; junction bases outside the gene matches: 11. Germline CDR1 is SNHLY and CDR2 is FYNNEI. The CDR3 bases are TGTGCCAGCAGCCCGCAGGGACAGGAGGTCGGCTACACCTTC. Translated: CASSPQGQEVGYTF.

V usage is TRBV18 and J usage is TRBJ1-1; 7 nucleotides agree with TRBD1. V was clipped by 3 bases and J by 3 bases; unmatched bases: 10. The CDR3 loop spans 16 amino acids. Germline CDR1 is KGHSH and CDR2 is LQKENI. The DNA of the CDR3 is TGTGCCAGCTCACCCACCGCCACAGGGGTTGACACTGAAGCTTTCTTT. Translation gives CASSPTATGVDTEAFF.

The chain has TRBV18 and TRBJ2-5; D not resolved. The end of the DNA aligns better with TRBJ2-7, so the J call may be wrong. Germline CDR1 KGHSH, CDR2 LQKENI. CDR3 length: 14 residues. The DNA of the CDR3 is TGTGCCAGCTCACCAAGGCAGGATTCCTACGAGCAGTACTTC. Encoded protein: CASSPRQDSYEQYF.

This clone was counted only a few times. The chain combines TRBV7-9 with TRBJ1-1; D is unclear. Germline V lookup: CDR1 SEHNR, CDR2 FQNEAQ (reference sequence). CDR3 length: 12 amino acids. The ends were cut back, 1 base at V and 11 bases at J, with 11 bases in the middle. CDR3 DNA: TGTGCCAGCAGCTTAGGTCCTCTGGGCGCTTTCTTT. It encodes CASSLGPLGAFF.

The chain links TRBV6-5 to TRBJ2-2; 7 positions match TRBD1. Germline V gene lookup returns CDR1 MNHEY and CDR2 SVGAGI. After removal of 5 bases from V and 6 bases from J, the junction contained 9 bases not matched to a gene. The CDR3 loop spans 15 amino acids. CDR3 coding DNA: TGTGCCAGCAGTACAAGGACAGGAACTGCCGGGGAGCTGTTTTTT. Translated, it gives CASSTRTGTAGELFF.

J is TRBJ2-1 and V is TRBV9, with D perhaps matching TRBD1 (5 bases). Trimming removed 0 bases from V and 5 bases from J, with 12 bases in between. Per the germline V gene, CDR1 is SGDLS and CDR2 is YYNGEE. The CDR3 has 15 residues. The CDR3 loop reads CASSVGTLGHNEQFF. In DNA form, the CDR3 reads TGTGCCAGCAGCGTAGGGACACTGGGCCACAATGAGCAGTTCTTC.

The J gene is TRBJ2-1, the V gene TRBV9; 7 nucleotides align to TRBD1. The CDR3 is 15 residues long. Germline V gene lookup returns CDR1 SGDLS and CDR2 YYNGEE. Trimming cost V 0 bases and J 6 bases; bases outside gene matches: 6. This CDR3 is CASSVETGDGNEQFF. CDR3 DNA: TGTGCCAGCAGCGTAGAAACAGGGGATGGCAATGAGCAGTTCTTC.

This clone is large in the sample. This sample includes further DNA sequences coding for the same CDR3. The chain combines TRBV27 with TRBJ2-3; D gene unclear. Germline-derived CDR1 and CDR2 are MNHEY and SMNVEV (reference sequence). There are 13 residues in the CDR3. The V end was cut by 0 bases, the J end by 4 bases, with 5 bases between. The CDR3 coding sequence is TGTGCCAGCAGTTTATCGAGGCCAGATACGCAGTATTTT. Residues: CASSLSRPDTQYF.

The rearrangement links TRBV5-1 to TRBJ2-5; TRBD1 aligns across 7 bases. The CDR3 has 15 amino acids. In germline, CDR1 is SGHRS, CDR2 YFSETQ. V shed 6 bases and J 2 bases; nucleotides not matched to a gene: 10. The chain's CDR3 is CASTVKGGLQETQYF. The CDR3 bases are TGCGCCAGCACCGTTAAAGGGGGCCTTCAAGAGACCCAGTACTTC.

V gene TRBV10-2 combines with J gene TRBJ2-1, with D tentatively TRBD1 (5 bases). The germline CDR1 and CDR2 sequences are WSHSY and SAAADI. This CDR3 contains 13 residues. Trimming removed 5 bases from V and 6 bases from J, with 11 bases in between. CDR3 loop: CASSFFRVNEQFF. CDR3 coding DNA: TGCGCCAGCAGTTTTTTCAGGGTCAATGAGCAGTTCTTC.

This chain links TRBV6-1 with TRBJ1-4, with a weak D call TRBD1 (5 bases). Germline V gene sequence: CDR1 MNHNS, CDR2 SASEGT. Trimming stripped 6 bases from V and 7 bases from J, with 15 bases between. This CDR3 is 14 amino acids long. The CDR3 bases are TGTGCCAGCAGGCGTCAGGGCAGGATTGAAAAACTGTTTTTT. It translates to CASRRQGRIEKLFF.

V usage is TRBV27 and J usage is TRBJ1-1; TRBD1 might be the D (5 bases). CDR3 size: 12 residues. V lost 2 bases, J lost 8 bases, and 9 bases lay in between. Germline values: CDR1 MNHEY, CDR2 SMNVEV (reference sequence). The CDR3, as DNA: TGTGCCAGCAGTTTAGGGGGGAGGGAAGCTTTCTTT. This encodes CASSLGGREAFF.

The rearrangement links TRBV7-6 to TRBJ2-1; 11 nucleotides match TRBD2. The CDR3 runs 15 residues. Germline V CDR1 and CDR2: SGHVS, FNYEAQ. J lost 6 bases, V lost 3 bases, and 4 bases had no gene match. This CDR3 reads CASSFSGGAGNEQFF. CDR3 nucleotide sequence: TGTGCCAGCAGCTTTAGCGGGGGGGCCGGCAATGAGCAGTTCTTC.

Here the CDR3 reads CASRTYYGYTF. DNA of the CDR3: TGTGCCAGCAGAACATACTATGGCTACACCTTC. V usage is TRBV6-5 and J usage is TRBJ1-2; no clear D gene. The V and J ends lost 6 bases and 3 bases respectively, with 5 bases between them. Germline CDR1 MNHEY, CDR2 SVGAGI. The CDR3 runs 11 residues.

The chain joins TRBV7-9 to TRBJ1-2, with no clear D. The CDR3 consists of 13 residues. Per germline, CDR1 SEHNR and CDR2 FQNEAQ (reference sequence). Trimming stripped 1 base from V and 4 bases from J, with 7 bases between. DNA of the CDR3: TGTGCCAGCAGCTTAGGGGTTGGCTATGGCTACACCTTC. It is translated as CASSLGVGYGYTF.

Only a few counts were recorded for this clone. This rearrangement joins TRBV7-9 to TRBJ2-5; a weak D match, TRBD2 (5 bases). The CDR3 extends over 14 amino acids. The V gene's germline CDR1 is SEHNR and CDR2 FQNEAQ (reference sequence). The V gene lost 3 bases and the J gene lost 3 bases, with 11 bases spanning the gap. The CDR3 region has the DNA TGTGCCAGCAGCTTTGCACTCGGGGAAGAGACCCAGTACTTC. It is translated as CASSFALGEETQYF.